A single sample is the source of the 19 T cell receptor beta chains below, sequenced in a study of blood T cell repertoires in COVID-19. Produced via immunoSEQ multiplex PCR; TCRdb's table is partial and in-frame only. The sample shows roughly 55,000 clones, 65% to 85% of them seen only once. Sequenced material: peripheral blood. These receptors originate from a man in his 60s with acute or convalescent COVID-19.

There are a few counts of this clone. This sequence joins TRBV29-1 and TRBJ1-2; D call uncertain. CDR1 and CDR2 (germline): SQVTM, ANQGSEA. Trimming cost V 0 bases and J 8 bases, with 13 bases left between them. The CDR3 has 13 amino acids. CDR3 amino acids: CSVEEATAGGYTF. CDR3 DNA sequence: TGCAGCGTTGAAGAAGCGACTGCCGGCGGCTACACCTTC.

The table lists this clone with a few counts. V gene TRBV7-9 combines with J gene TRBJ2-3; a possible D gene is TRBD2 (5 bases). The CDR3 runs to 13 residues. Germline V gene sequence: CDR1 SEHNR, CDR2 FQNEAQ (reference sequence). The ends were cut back, 4 bases at V and 0 bases at J, with 5 bases in the middle. The CDR3, as DNA: TGTGCCAGCAGCTGGACTAGCACAGATACGCAGTATTTT. It specifies CASSWTSTDTQYF.

The V and J genes are TRBV5-4 and TRBJ2-2; 12 nucleotides align to TRBD1. Germline V CDR1 and CDR2: SGHNT, YYREEE (reference sequence). The CDR3 is 16 residues long. V gave up 4 bases and J gave up 5 bases; unmatched junction bases: 6. The CDR3 sequence: CASSTPGQGATGELFF. CDR3 bases: TGTGCCAGCAGCACACCGGGACAGGGGGCGACCGGGGAGCTGTTTTTT.

V gene TRBV5-1 combines with J gene TRBJ1-2; weak D call: TRBD1 (5 bases). V was pared by 2 bases and J by 9 bases, with 14 bases between. The CDR3 is 13 residues long. Germline CDR1 and CDR2: SGHRS and YFSETQ. CDR3: CASSLGDLGRYTF. The CDR3 DNA is TGCGCCAGCAGCTTAGGGGATCTAGGACGCTACACCTTC. The variable domain in full, completed from reference TRBV5-1 and TRBJ1-2, reads KAGVTQTPRYLIKTRGQQVTLSCSPISGHRSVSWYQQTPGQGLQFLFEYFSETQRNKGNFPGRFSGRQFSNSRSEMNVSTLELGDSALYLCASSLGDLGRYTFGSGTRLTVV.

The chain employs TRBV29-1 and TRBJ1-2, with 8 bases identical to TRBD1. With V trimmed by 4 bases and J by 8 bases, 3 bases remained unmatched. Germline lookup yields CDR1 SQVTM and CDR2 ANQGSEA. This CDR3 is built from 11 residues. The CDR3 DNA reads TGCAGCGTTGGGGGACAGGCCGGCTACACCTTC. Translating it yields CSVGGQAGYTF.

This chain links TRBV5-1 with TRBJ2-3; 8 nucleotides align to TRBD1. With 5 bases clipped from V and 0 bases from J, the junction kept 8 bases outside the gene matches. The CDR3 sequence is 16 residues long. Germline-derived CDR1 and CDR2 are SGHRS and YFSETQ. In DNA, the CDR3 is TGCGCCAGCAGTGATGGGACAGGATCTAGCACAGATACGCAGTATTTT. Translated: CASSDGTGSSTDTQYF.

V gene TRBV20-1 combines with J gene TRBJ1-2; maybe TRBD1 (5 bases). The CDR3 spans 15 residues. The germline V gene encodes CDR1 DFQATT and CDR2 SNEGSKA (reference sequence). V shed 3 bases and J shed 5 bases, with 19 bases lying between them. CDR3 amino acids: CSASYGGNSGYGYTF. Written as DNA, the CDR3 is TGCAGTGCTAGTTACGGGGGAAATTCAGGGTATGGCTACACCTTC.

This clone turned up a few times. The chain recombines TRBV18 with TRBJ1-5, with D perhaps matching TRBD1 (6 bases). CDR1 and CDR2 (germline): KGHSH, LQKENI. The CDR3 sequence is 14 residues long. V lost 2 bases, J lost 5 bases, and 10 bases lay in between. The CDR3 spells CASSPGAGDQPQHF. DNA for the CDR3: TGTGCCAGCTCACCAGGGGCAGGGGATCAGCCCCAGCATTTT.

CDR3 sequence: CASSTPGGPTGEQYF. DNA for the CDR3: TGCGCCAGCAGCACCCCCGGGGGGCCCACCGGCGAGCAGTACTTC. The rearrangement links TRBV5-1 to TRBJ2-7; a weak D match, TRBD2 (7 bases). Germline CDR1 is SGHRS and CDR2 is YFSETQ. The CDR3 sequence is 15 residues long. Trimming removed 4 bases at V and 6 bases at J, with 20 bases between.

This chain links TRBV30 with TRBJ1-2; 8 bases are shared with TRBD1. Germline CDR1 is GTSNPN and CDR2 is SVGIG (reference sequence). The J segment lost 8 bases and the V segment lost 3 bases, leaving 11 bases of the junction unmatched. The CDR3 totals 14 residues. The CDR3 DNA reads as TGTGCCTGGAGGGCATTTGGGACAGGAAACGGCTACACCTTC. Amino acids: CAWRAFGTGNGYTF.

The V and J genes are TRBV6-1 and TRBJ1-2; 9 nucleotides match TRBD1. The J segment lost 5 bases and the V segment lost 1 base, leaving 8 bases of the junction unmatched. The CDR3 totals 16 residues. The germline gives CDR1 MNHNS, CDR2 SASEGT. Written as DNA, the CDR3 is TGTGCCAGCAGTGAAGTCTGGAGCGGGACAGGGTATGGCTACACCTTC. This sequence encodes CASSEVWSGTGYGYTF.

The CDR3 coding sequence is TGTGCCAGTAGTAACAGGATCTCTGGAAACACCATATATTTT. Its translation is CASSNRISGNTIYF. The rearrangement joins TRBV2 to TRBJ1-3, with D possibly matching TRBD1 (5 bases). The germline V gene encodes CDR1 SNHLY and CDR2 FYNNEI. The CDR3 consists of 14 residues. Trimming took 9 bases from V and 0 from J, leaving 12 bases between them.

This sequence joins TRBV6-1 and TRBJ2-2, with D tentatively TRBD1 (6 bases). Per germline, CDR1 MNHNS and CDR2 SASEGT. The germline V and J ends were trimmed by 3 bases and 2 bases, with 10 bases remaining between them. This CDR3 is 15 amino acids long. The CDR3 loop is CASSEPGHNTGELFF. The CDR3 DNA reads TGTGCCAGCAGTGAGCCGGGACACAACACCGGGGAGCTGTTTTTT.

The V and J genes are TRBV7-9 and TRBJ1-2; D unclear. The CDR3 has 14 amino acids. Trimming left V 5 bases short and J 7 bases short, with 17 bases between. CDR1 is SEHNR and CDR2 is FQNEAQ in the germline V gene (reference sequence). The CDR3 DNA sequence: TGTGCCAGCAGCCTAGAAGCGGGTTTGGGTGGCTACACCTTC. This encodes CASSLEAGLGGYTF.

The chain carries TRBV6-5 and TRBJ2-3; the match to TRBD2 covers 11 bases. V dropped 11 bases and J dropped 3; count of bases not matched to a gene: 10. This CDR3 is 15 amino acids long. The germline V gene has CDR1 MNHEY and CDR2 SVGAGI. DNA for the CDR3: TGTGCCGGCGGGATAGCGGGGGGGGTAACAGATACGCAGTATTTT. Translated: CAGGIAGGVTDTQYF.

The gene calls are TRBV7-3 and TRBJ1-1; 7 nucleotides match TRBD1. The germline V gene has CDR1 SGHTA and CDR2 FQGTGA. The CDR3 is 13 amino acids. Trimming cost V 5 bases and J 5 bases; bases outside gene matches: 5. CDR3 bases: TGTGCCAGCAGCCCTCAGGGGGAGACTGAAGCTTTCTTT. The encoded protein is CASSPQGETEAFF.

This CDR3 is CSARSDYGYTF. In nucleotides, the CDR3 is TGCAGTGCTAGGAGTGACTATGGCTACACCTTC. This chain uses TRBV20-1 with TRBJ1-2; D is uncertain. CDR3 length equals 11 residues. V was shortened by 3 bases and J by 3 bases, with 5 bases between the two germline ends. The V gene's germline CDR1 is DFQATT and CDR2 SNEGSKA (reference sequence).

V is TRBV7-2 and J is TRBJ2-7, with 7 bases fitting TRBD1. From germline, CDR1 is SGHTA and CDR2 FQGNSA. The CDR3 contains 15 residues. The V segment lost 5 bases and the J segment 3 bases; nucleotides outside the gene matches: 10. CDR3 protein: CASSAAGTAGYEQYF. The CDR3 DNA is TGTGCCAGCAGCGCCGCCGGGACAGCAGGCTACGAGCAGTACTTC. The whole variable domain, remainder taken from reference TRBV7-2 and TRBJ2-7, is GAGVSQSPSNKVTEKGKDVELRCDPISGHTALYWYRQSLGQGLEFLIYFQGNSAPDKSGLPSDRFSAERTGGSVSTLTIQRTQQEDSAVYLCASSAAGTAGYEQYFGPGTRLTVT.

V usage is TRBV28 and J usage is TRBJ1-2; D gene ambiguous. Per germline, CDR1 MDHEN and CDR2 SYDVKM. The CDR3 covers 12 residues. Between the trimmed V and J ends, which lost 5 bases and 3 bases, there was a span of 7 bases. As DNA, the CDR3 is TGTGCCAGCAGTGCCCGGGACTATGGCTACACCTTC. This translates into CASSARDYGYTF.